This T cell receptor beta chain was identified in a study of shared clonotypes between healthy human individuals. Study information: CD4 naive and memory got three plates each, CD8 naive two, CD8 memory one. Study results and caveats: Naive subsets, compared against memory subsets, generally had larger estimated richness values.

Generated by immunoSEQ multiplex PCR, the TCRdb table keeps only in-frame clones and is missing some. This repertoire shows millions of clones, approximately 95% found once; its top ten account for more than 0.1%. Donors, healthy HIV-negative adults, lacked recent acute infections or vaccinations. This CDR3 comprises 16 residues. Looked up from germline, CDR1 is SGHRS and CDR2 is YFSETQ. The V segment lost 4 bases and the J segment 6 bases; nucleotides outside the gene matches: 10. As for this clone: The antigen is not known.

The chain combines TRBV5-1 with TRBJ1-6, with 7 bases fitting TRBD1. The sample was naive CD4+ T cells sorted from blood. As to subset: CD45RA+ positively selected. The TCR sequence derives from a man between 18 and 29 years old in good health. CDR3 DNA: TGCGCCAGCAGCATTCGGGACAGCCACCCTAATTCACCCCTCCACTTT. Protein product: CASSIRDSHPNSPLHF. The full variable domain, completed using reference TRBV5-1 and TRBJ1-6, is KAGVTQTPRYLIKTRGQQVTLSCSPISGHRSVSWYQQTPGQGLQFLFEYFSETQRNKGNFPGRFSGRQFSNSRSEMNVSTLELGDSALYLCASSIRDSHPNSPLHFGNGTRLTVT.